These 11 T cell receptor beta chains share one sample of origin, sequenced in a study of T cell responses to AZD1222 COVID-19 vaccine. Assay used: immunoSEQ multiplex PCR; TCRdb lists only in-frame clones, some missing. The repertoire has around 160,000 clones, roughly 92% of them found once; the top ten carry approximately 5.5%. The sample was peripheral blood, taken 28 days after the second AZD1222 dose. The source of these receptors is an adult who received the AZD1222 COVID-19 vaccine.

The chain couples TRBV27 to TRBJ2-7, with TRBD1 as a possible D gene (5 bases). The CDR3 runs 14 residues. Germline V gene sequence: CDR1 MNHEY, CDR2 SMNVEV (reference sequence). Trimming stripped 4 bases from V and 6 bases from J, with 16 bases between. Written as DNA, the CDR3 is TGTGCCAGCAGTTCCCCAATCCAGGGTCCCGAGCAGTACTTC. Protein: CASSSPIQGPEQYF.

The chain employs TRBV7-2 and TRBJ1-2; TRBD1 agrees at 7 bases. Germline V gives CDR1 SGHTA, CDR2 FQGNSA. This CDR3 region has 14 residues. J lost 0 bases, V lost 5 bases, and 3 bases had no gene match. The CDR3 DNA sequence: TGTGCCAGCAGCATCGGGACAGCTAACTATGGCTACACCTTC. It yields the protein CASSIGTANYGYTF.

The chain recombines TRBV30 with TRBJ1-2; D perhaps matches TRBD1 (5 bases). This CDR3 contains 13 residues. The V end was cut by 8 bases, the J end by 3 bases, with 16 bases between. Germline-derived CDR1 and CDR2 are GTSNPN and SVGIG (reference sequence). CDR3 sequence (DNA): TGTGCCGCCGACCAGACAGACGACTATGGCTACACCTTC. Protein product: CAADQTDDYGYTF.

The V gene is TRBV5-1, the J gene TRBJ2-4, with 7 bases fitting TRBD2. V shed 5 bases and J 5 bases; nucleotides not matched to a gene: 16. The germline V gene has CDR1 SGHRS and CDR2 YFSETQ. There are 17 residues in the CDR3. In DNA form, the CDR3 reads TGCGCCAGCAGTGTTTCCAGCGGGGCCACAGGAGAAAACATTCAGTACTTC. Its translation is CASSVSSGATGENIQYF. Full variable domain (rest looked up from reference TRBV5-1 and TRBJ2-4): KAGVTQTPRYLIKTRGQQVTLSCSPISGHRSVSWYQQTPGQGLQFLFEYFSETQRNKGNFPGRFSGRQFSNSRSEMNVSTLELGDSALYLCASSVSSGATGENIQYFGAGTRLSVL.

The chain joins TRBV15 to TRBJ1-6; the match to TRBD1 covers 9 bases. CDR1 is LNHNV, CDR2 YYDKDF, per germline (reference sequence). The trim removed 3 bases at V and 10 bases at J, leaving 4 bases unmatched. There are 14 residues in the CDR3. CDR3 in amino acids: CATSRGQGLSPLHF. The CDR3 DNA sequence: TGTGCCACCAGCAGGGGACAGGGTTTGTCACCCCTCCACTTT.

The rearrangement joins TRBV2 to TRBJ2-7; D not certain. Germline lookup yields CDR1 SNHLY and CDR2 FYNNEI. The V end was cut by 2 bases, the J end by 6 bases, with 11 bases between. The CDR3 sequence is 13 residues long. The CDR3 region is CASSERAVSEQYF. The CDR3, as DNA: TGTGCCAGCAGTGAAAGGGCCGTCTCCGAGCAGTACTTC.

J is TRBJ2-3 and V is TRBV4-1, with D possibly TRBD2 on 6 matching bases. This CDR3 contains 16 residues. Trimming cost V 1 base and J 1 base, with 12 bases left between them. Germline lookup yields CDR1 MGHRA and CDR2 YSYEKL. The DNA for the CDR3 is TGCGCCAGCAGCCAAGTCCGCGCGGGGCGCACAGATACGCAGTATTTT. Translation gives CASSQVRAGRTDTQYF.

This clone was seen a few times. The chain's CDR3 is CASSDGLGYEQYF. The CDR3 DNA reads as TGCGCCAGCAGTGACGGTTTGGGCTACGAGCAGTACTTC. The chain is built from TRBV10-1 and TRBJ2-7; the D is unclear. Trimming took 3 bases from V and 3 from J, leaving 9 bases between them. In germline, CDR1 is WNHNN, CDR2 SYGVQD (reference sequence). The CDR3 has 13 residues.

V usage is TRBV6-6 and J usage is TRBJ2-1; D is perhaps TRBD2 (6 bases). Germline loops: CDR1 MNHNY, CDR2 SVGAGI (reference sequence). V was cut by 9 bases and J by 0 bases, with 18 bases left in between. There are 16 residues in the CDR3. CDR3 protein: CASSLGGVYSYNEQFF. CDR3 nucleotides: TGTGCCAGTTCCCTGGGGGGTGTTTACTCCTACAATGAGCAGTTCTTC.

V gene TRBV28 combines with J gene TRBJ2-2; TRBD2 might be the D (5 bases). The CDR3 consists of 12 residues. Deletions cut 6 bases from V and 3 bases from J, with 5 bases between. The germline V gene encodes CDR1 MDHEN and CDR2 SYDVKM. The CDR3 sequence: CASRRDTGELFF. Here the CDR3 DNA reads TGTGCCAGCAGGCGGGACACCGGGGAGCTGTTTTTT.

V is TRBV5-1 and J is TRBJ2-3; D unresolved. The germline V and J ends were trimmed by 5 bases and 0 bases, with 13 bases remaining between them. Per the germline V gene, CDR1 is SGHRS and CDR2 is YFSETQ. This CDR3 is built from 15 residues. The CDR3 sequence: CASSGYWGSTDTQYF. The DNA of the CDR3 is TGCGCCAGCAGTGGGTATTGGGGTAGCACAGATACGCAGTATTTT. Full variable domain (rest looked up from reference TRBV5-1 and TRBJ2-3): KAGVTQTPRYLIKTRGQQVTLSCSPISGHRSVSWYQQTPGQGLQFLFEYFSETQRNKGNFPGRFSGRQFSNSRSEMNVSTLELGDSALYLCASSGYWGSTDTQYFGPGTRLTVL.